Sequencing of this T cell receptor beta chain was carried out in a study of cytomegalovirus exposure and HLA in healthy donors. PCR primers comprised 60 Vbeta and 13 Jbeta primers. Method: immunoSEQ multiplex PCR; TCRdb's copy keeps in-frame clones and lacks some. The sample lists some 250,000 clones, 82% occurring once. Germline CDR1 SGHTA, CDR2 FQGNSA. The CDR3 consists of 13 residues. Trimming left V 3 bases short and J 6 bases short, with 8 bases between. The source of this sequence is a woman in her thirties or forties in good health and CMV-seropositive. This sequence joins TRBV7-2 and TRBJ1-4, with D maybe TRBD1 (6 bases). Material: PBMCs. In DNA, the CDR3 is TGTGCCAGCAGCTTTGCAGGGGATGAAAAACTGTTTTTT. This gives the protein CASSFAGDEKLFF.